The 31 T cell receptor beta chains given below trace back to one sample, sequenced in a study of OX40 agonist ivuxolimab in advanced cancers. The protocol used for the library was the immunoSEQ multiplex PCR assay. TCRdb retrieved this table from immuneACCESS and kept in-frame rearrangements only. Not all clones are present; in checked studies, unresolved V genes account for under half, and no reason is known for the remainder. This sample comprises 75,000 to 90,000 clones, about 90% of them detected only once. The ten top clones hold about 9.1% of the sample. This specimen consisted of CD4+ or CD8+ T cells sorted from blood, obtained in a trial of the OX40 agonist ivuxolimab. All receptors come from an adult with an advanced solid tumor such as melanoma, head and neck, liver or kidney cancer.

This chain joins TRBV15 and TRBJ2-7, with D maybe TRBD1 (5 bases). The length of the CDR3 is 14 residues. The V end was cut by 10 bases, the J end by 0 bases, with 16 bases between. Germline V CDR1 and CDR2: LNHNV, YYDKDF (reference sequence). DNA for the CDR3: TGTGCCAAAGGAGACAGTCGAACCTCCTACGAGCAGTACTTC. This encodes CAKGDSRTSYEQYF.

V usage is TRBV5-1 and J usage is TRBJ1-2; D gene unclear. Deletions cut 1 base from V and 8 bases from J, with 12 bases between. CDR1 and CDR2 from the germline V gene are SGHRS and YFSETQ. This CDR3 is 13 amino acids long. The CDR3 region has the DNA TGCGCCAGCAGCTTGTTTCTTAATAGGGGCTACACCTTC. As protein: CASSLFLNRGYTF.

The chain uses TRBV5-1 and TRBJ2-3; 15 bases fit TRBD2. The CDR3 sequence is 16 residues long. Germline trimming cut 4 bases from V and 8 bases from J; bases unmatched to any gene: 8. Germline loops: CDR1 SGHRS, CDR2 YFSETQ. The CDR3 reads CASSLGLAGGPGTQYF. The CDR3 coding sequence is TGCGCCAGCAGCCTCGGACTAGCGGGGGGGCCAGGTACGCAGTATTTT.

This sequence joins TRBV5-1 and TRBJ2-3, with D possibly TRBD1 on 6 matching bases. Germline lookup yields CDR1 SGHRS and CDR2 YFSETQ. The CDR3 has 15 amino acids. V lost 4 bases and J 0 bases, leaving 12 bases between the germline ends. In DNA form, the CDR3 reads TGCGCCAGCAGCGCGGACAGTACTAGCACAGATACGCAGTATTTT. Protein sequence: CASSADSTSTDTQYF. Full variable domain (rest looked up from reference TRBV5-1 and TRBJ2-3): KAGVTQTPRYLIKTRGQQVTLSCSPISGHRSVSWYQQTPGQGLQFLFEYFSETQRNKGNFPGRFSGRQFSNSRSEMNVSTLELGDSALYLCASSADSTSTDTQYFGPGTRLTVL.

This chain connects TRBV7-9 to TRBJ2-7; 7 positions agree with TRBD2. V trimming: 5 bases; J trimming: 4 bases; junction bases outside the gene matches: 8. This CDR3 has 14 amino acids. Germline V CDR1 and CDR2: SEHNR, FQNEAQ (reference sequence). CDR3 DNA: TGTGCCAGCAGCCCCCCAGAGCGGGGTTACGAGCAGTACTTC. It is translated as CASSPPERGYEQYF.

This clone was seen just once. The genes are TRBV18 and TRBJ2-3; either TRBD1 or TRBD2 may supply D (5 bases each). Germline lookup yields CDR1 KGHSH and CDR2 LQKENI. The V and J ends lost 3 bases and 2 bases respectively, with 15 bases between them. This CDR3 is 16 amino acids long. This CDR3 reads CASSPGTYRLTDTQYF. The CDR3 DNA reads TGTGCCAGCTCACCGGGGACCTACAGACTCACAGATACGCAGTATTTT.

The J gene is TRBJ1-2, the V gene TRBV7-8; 10 bases map to TRBD1. Trimming removed 3 bases from V and 4 bases from J; junction bases left unmatched: 5. Germline CDR1 is SGHVS and CDR2 is FQNEAQ. This CDR3 spans 15 amino acids. CDR3 loop: CASSFRTGGGYGYTF. The CDR3, as DNA: TGTGCCAGCAGCTTCCGGACAGGGGGGGGCTATGGCTACACCTTC.

This clone was recorded only once. V gene TRBV9 combines with J gene TRBJ2-3, with TRBD1 matching 7 bases. This CDR3 spans 15 amino acids. J was trimmed by 3 bases and V by 2 bases; bases with no gene match: 6. From germline, CDR1 is SGDLS and CDR2 YYNGEE. Here the CDR3 reads CASSVRQGWTDTQYF. In DNA, the CDR3 is TGTGCCAGCAGCGTCAGACAGGGCTGGACAGATACGCAGTATTTT.

This clone was counted between two and nine times. The J gene is TRBJ2-4, the V gene TRBV11-2; the D gene is possibly TRBD1 (6 bases). Per the germline V gene, CDR1 is SGHAT and CDR2 is FQNNGV. This CDR3 contains 14 residues. The V gene lost 1 base and the J gene lost 5 bases, with 9 bases spanning the gap. This chain's CDR3 is CASSLVWTENIQYF. Written as DNA, the CDR3 is TGTGCCAGCAGCTTAGTTTGGACAGAAAACATTCAGTACTTC.

The chain links TRBV19 to TRBJ2-1; 7 bases are a match to TRBD1. Losses at the gene ends were 5 bases for V and 4 bases for J; bases not matched to a gene: 8. CDR1 and CDR2 (germline): LNHDA, SQIVND (reference sequence). CDR3 size: 15 residues. The CDR3 DNA is TGTGCCAGTAGTTTTGGGACAGCTATATACAATGAGCAGTTCTTC. The encoded protein is CASSFGTAIYNEQFF.

The J gene is TRBJ2-5, the V gene TRBV19; 9 bases agree with TRBD1. The germline V gene has CDR1 LNHDA and CDR2 SQIVND (reference sequence). This CDR3 has 14 residues. V lost 2 bases, J lost 5 bases, and 3 bases stayed unmatched. The CDR3 reads CASSIRQGGETQYF. For the CDR3, the DNA is TGTGCCAGTAGTATAAGACAGGGGGGGGAGACCCAGTACTTC.

The rearrangement links TRBV7-9 to TRBJ2-7; either TRBD1 or TRBD2 may fit D (7 bases each). The CDR3 has 15 residues. The V end lost 3 bases, the J end lost 5 bases, and 17 bases lay between the germline ends. The V gene's germline CDR1 is SEHNR and CDR2 FQNEAQ (reference sequence). CDR3: CASSFRGGGWDEQYF. CDR3 bases: TGTGCCAGCAGCTTCAGGGGGGGAGGTTGGGACGAGCAGTACTTC.

This chain uses TRBV4-1 with TRBJ1-1; D remains ambiguous. The CDR3 totals 15 residues. Germline CDR1 and CDR2: MGHRA and YSYEKL. Trimming took off 4 bases at V and 2 bases at J, with 14 bases between the two ends. The CDR3 is CASSLRPGFNTEAFF. Written as DNA, the CDR3 is TGCGCCAGCAGCCTTAGACCGGGATTTAACACTGAAGCTTTCTTT.

The rearrangement joins TRBV19 to TRBJ2-5, with 7 bases matching TRBD2. Germline V gene data show CDR1 as LNHDA and CDR2 as SQIVND (reference sequence). V trimming: 3 bases; J trimming: 4 bases; junction bases outside the gene matches: 11. The CDR3 loop spans 16 amino acids. CDR3 region: CASSILTVGGLETQYF. CDR3 bases: TGTGCCAGTAGTATCCTCACCGTGGGAGGGCTAGAGACCCAGTACTTC.

V is TRBV5-5 and J is TRBJ1-5; D perhaps matches TRBD1 (6 bases). The CDR3 extends over 14 amino acids. V lost 0 bases and J lost 9, with 13 bases in between. The germline gives CDR1 SGHKS, CDR2 YYEKEE (reference sequence). The CDR3: CASSLESGVGPQHF. The CDR3 DNA is TGTGCCAGCAGCTTGGAGTCAGGGGTAGGGCCCCAGCATTTT.

The rearrangement uses TRBV6-6 and TRBJ2-1; 7 bases fit TRBD2. The germline V gene has CDR1 MNHNY and CDR2 SVGAGI (reference sequence). V gave up 6 bases and J gave up 7 bases; unmatched junction bases: 3. There are 12 residues in the CDR3. The CDR3 DNA reads as TGTGCCAGCAGGTTCGGGGGGAATGAGCAGTTCTTC. Its translation is CASRFGGNEQFF.

J is TRBJ2-5 and V is TRBV10-3; 11 nucleotides align to TRBD2. Germline V gene data show CDR1 as ENHRY and CDR2 as SYGVKD. Trimming took 6 bases from V and 3 from J; bases not matched to a gene: 3. The CDR3 has 14 amino acids. The CDR3 nucleotides are TGTGCCATCAGACCGACTAGCGGGGAAGAGACCCAGTACTTC. Encoded protein: CAIRPTSGEETQYF.

This chain uses TRBV28 with TRBJ1-1, with 7 bases identical to TRBD1. Unmatched junction bases numbered 4, after V lost 1 base and J lost 2 bases. Germline V gene data show CDR1 as MDHEN and CDR2 as SYDVKM. There are 15 residues in the CDR3. CDR3 nucleotides: TGTGCCAGCAGTTTATCAGGGGGGGGTAACACTGAAGCTTTCTTT. It specifies CASSLSGGGNTEAFF.

The CDR3 DNA sequence: TGTGCCAGCAGCTTATATGCAGGGGAAATTTTCTACGAGCAGTACTTC. Protein sequence: CASSLYAGEIFYEQYF. J is TRBJ2-7 and V is TRBV7-9; a possible D gene is TRBD1 (6 bases). Between the trimmed V and J ends, which lost 2 bases and 3 bases, there was a span of 17 bases. The CDR3 length is 16 residues. Germline V gene sequence: CDR1 SEHNR, CDR2 FQNEAQ (reference sequence).

The chain is built from TRBV18 and TRBJ1-3; TRBD1 is a possible D gene (5 bases). The CDR3 covers 17 residues. Germline CDR1 is KGHSH and CDR2 is LQKENI. V lost 2 bases and J 4 bases, leaving 18 bases between the germline ends. CDR3 nucleotides: TGTGCCAGCTCACCAGGACTATGGGGCAAATCCGGAAACACCATATATTTT. It translates to CASSPGLWGKSGNTIYF.

J is TRBJ2-6 and V is TRBV2, with 7 bases identical to TRBD2. Looked up from germline, CDR1 is SNHLY and CDR2 is FYNNEI. The trim removed 5 bases at V and 0 bases at J, leaving 4 bases unmatched. The CDR3 spans 16 residues. The CDR3 spells CASSRAGPSGANVLTF. The CDR3 DNA sequence: TGTGCCAGCAGTAGAGCGGGGCCCTCTGGGGCCAACGTCCTGACTTTC.

The rearrangement uses TRBV28 and TRBJ1-5; possible D gene TRBD1, 6 bases. V lost 3 bases and J 2 bases, leaving 11 bases between the germline ends. CDR3 size: 15 residues. CDR1 MDHEN and CDR2 SYDVKM come from the germline V gene. CDR3 sequence (DNA): TGTGCCAGCAGTTTGCAGGGGATTGGCAATCAGCCCCAGCATTTT. It yields the protein CASSLQGIGNQPQHF.

The chain couples TRBV9 to TRBJ1-2; 8 positions agree with TRBD1. The germline V gene encodes CDR1 SGDLS and CDR2 YYNGEE. V was pared by 4 bases and J by 8 bases, with 4 bases of the junction left unmatched. The CDR3 is 12 residues long. In DNA form, the CDR3 reads TGTGCCAGCAGCTCGACAGGGGTCGGCTACACCTTC. Amino acids: CASSSTGVGYTF.

The V and J genes are TRBV9 and TRBJ1-2, with D perhaps TRBD1 (6 bases). V was clipped by 5 bases and J by 5 bases, with 19 bases between them. The CDR3 runs to 15 residues. Germline CDR1 is SGDLS and CDR2 is YYNGEE. The CDR3 sequence: CASSVPGAEEYGYTF. In DNA, the CDR3 is TGTGCCAGCAGTGTACCGGGGGCCGAAGAATATGGCTACACCTTC.

The chain employs TRBV6-1 and TRBJ1-4; D ambiguous. This CDR3 spans 14 amino acids. Germline CDR1 is MNHNS and CDR2 is SASEGT. V dropped 2 bases and J dropped 0 bases, with 4 bases sitting between them. CDR3 DNA: TGTGCCAGCAGTGAACCGGCAACTAATGAAAAACTGTTTTTT. Translating it yields CASSEPATNEKLFF.

The chain uses TRBV6-5 and TRBJ2-3; D not certain. The germline V gene has CDR1 MNHEY and CDR2 SVGAGI. Trimming took 2 bases from V and 8 from J, leaving 11 bases between them. The CDR3 is made up of 13 amino acids. The CDR3, as DNA: TGTGCCAGCAGTTACCCAGCGAGTGTTACGCAGTATTTT. It translates to CASSYPASVTQYF.

The CDR3 loop reads CASSLETGWPQHF. The CDR3 DNA reads as TGTGCCAGCAGCCTGGAGACAGGGTGGCCCCAGCATTTT. The chain couples TRBV14 to TRBJ1-5, with 7 bases matching TRBD1. The J segment lost 9 bases and the V segment lost 4 bases, leaving 6 bases of the junction unmatched. The CDR3 totals 13 residues. Germline V gene data show CDR1 as SGHDN and CDR2 as FVKESK.

The chain carries TRBV9 and TRBJ1-5; possible D gene TRBD1, 6 bases. Germline CDR1 SGDLS, CDR2 YYNGEE. Trimming cost V 0 bases and J 4 bases, with 14 bases left between them. This CDR3 comprises 16 residues. CDR3 nucleotides: TGTGCCAGCAGCGTAGGGGGGGCCAGGAGGAATCAGCCCCAGCATTTT. Translated, it gives CASSVGGARRNQPQHF.

Concerning this clone itself: The sample holds other DNA sequences that translate to the same CDR3. The V and J genes are TRBV9 and TRBJ2-3; the D is unclear. Trimming pared 2 bases from V and 2 bases from J, leaving 3 bases between. CDR3 length: 12 residues. Germline lookup yields CDR1 SGDLS and CDR2 YYNGEE. The chain's CDR3 is CASSVSTDTQYF. The CDR3 DNA is TGTGCCAGCAGCGTTTCCACAGATACGCAGTATTTT.

This chain's CDR3 is CASGGGRGVEQYF. The CDR3 coding sequence is TGTGCCAGCGGGGGAGGACGGGGCGTCGAGCAGTACTTC. The gene calls are TRBV7-9 and TRBJ2-7; maybe TRBD2 (6 bases). The CDR3 has 13 amino acids. The V gene lost 8 bases and the J gene lost 6 bases, with 17 bases spanning the gap. Germline V gene data show CDR1 as SEHNR and CDR2 as FQNEAQ (reference sequence).

The gene calls are TRBV29-1 and TRBJ2-4; a weak D match, TRBD1 (5 bases). V was cut by 3 bases and J by 6 bases, with 9 bases left in between. The CDR3 is 12 amino acids. Germline CDR1 SQVTM, CDR2 ANQGSEA. The CDR3 DNA sequence: TGCAGCGTTGATCTGGGGCTAAACATTCAGTACTTC. This encodes CSVDLGLNIQYF.